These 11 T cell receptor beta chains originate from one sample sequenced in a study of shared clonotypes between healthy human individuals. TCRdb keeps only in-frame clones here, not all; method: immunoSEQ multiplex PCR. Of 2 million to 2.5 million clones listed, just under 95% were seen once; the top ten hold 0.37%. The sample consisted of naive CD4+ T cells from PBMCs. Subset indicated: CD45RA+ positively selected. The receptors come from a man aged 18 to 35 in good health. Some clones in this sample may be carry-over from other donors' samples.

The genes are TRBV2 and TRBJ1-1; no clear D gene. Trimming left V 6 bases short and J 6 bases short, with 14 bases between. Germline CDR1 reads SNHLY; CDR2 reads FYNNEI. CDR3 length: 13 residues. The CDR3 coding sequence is TGTGCCAGCAGCCACGAGGTATCCGCTGAAGCTTTCTTT. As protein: CASSHEVSAEAFF.

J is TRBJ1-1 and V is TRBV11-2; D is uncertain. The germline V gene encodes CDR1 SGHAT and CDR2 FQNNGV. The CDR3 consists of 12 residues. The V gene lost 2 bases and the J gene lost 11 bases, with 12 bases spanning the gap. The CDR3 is CASSLPPLGAFF. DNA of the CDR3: TGTGCCAGCAGCTTACCCCCCCTAGGGGCTTTCTTT.

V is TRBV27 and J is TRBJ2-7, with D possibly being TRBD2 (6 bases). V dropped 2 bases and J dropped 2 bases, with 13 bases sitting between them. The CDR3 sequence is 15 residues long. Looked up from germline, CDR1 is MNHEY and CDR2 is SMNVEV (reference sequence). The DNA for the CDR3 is TGTGCCAGCAGTTTACGGAGGGAGGAAACCTACGAGCAGTACTTC. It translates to CASSLRREETYEQYF.

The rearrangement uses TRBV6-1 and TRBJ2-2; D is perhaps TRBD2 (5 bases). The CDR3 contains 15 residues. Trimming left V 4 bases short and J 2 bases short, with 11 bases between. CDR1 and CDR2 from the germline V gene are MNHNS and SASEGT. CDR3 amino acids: CASSGGLANTGELFF. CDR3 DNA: TGTGCCAGCAGTGGAGGACTCGCAAACACCGGGGAGCTGTTTTTT.

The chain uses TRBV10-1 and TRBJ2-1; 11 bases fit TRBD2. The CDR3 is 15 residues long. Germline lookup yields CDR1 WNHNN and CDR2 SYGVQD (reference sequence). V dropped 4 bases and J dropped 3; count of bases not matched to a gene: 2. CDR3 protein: CASSVGLAGYNEQFF. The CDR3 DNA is TGCGCCAGCAGTGTAGGACTAGCGGGCTACAATGAGCAGTTCTTC.

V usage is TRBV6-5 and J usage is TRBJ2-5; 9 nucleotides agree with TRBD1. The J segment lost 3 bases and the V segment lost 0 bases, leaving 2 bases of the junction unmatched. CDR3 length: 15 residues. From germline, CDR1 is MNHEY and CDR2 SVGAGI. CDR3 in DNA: TGTGCCAGCAGTTACTCGACAGGGGGAAAAGAGACCCAGTACTTC. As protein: CASSYSTGGKETQYF.

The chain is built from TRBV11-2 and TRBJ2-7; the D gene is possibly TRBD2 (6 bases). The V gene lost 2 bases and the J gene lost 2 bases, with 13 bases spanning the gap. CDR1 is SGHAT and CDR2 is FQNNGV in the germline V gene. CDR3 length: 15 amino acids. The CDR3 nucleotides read TGTGCCAGCAGCTTACAAGCGGGCCAAACCTACGAGCAGTACTTC. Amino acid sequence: CASSLQAGQTYEQYF.

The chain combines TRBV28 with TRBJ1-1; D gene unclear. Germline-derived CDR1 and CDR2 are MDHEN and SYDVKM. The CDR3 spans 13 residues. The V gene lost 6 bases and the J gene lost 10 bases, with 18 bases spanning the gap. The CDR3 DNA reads TGTGCCAGCAGGGAGTTGGGTATTAGTGGAGCTTTCTTT. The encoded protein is CASRELGISGAFF.

The CDR3 is CASAKLIRVNYGYTF. The CDR3, as DNA: TGTGCCAGCGCCAAACTAATCAGGGTTAACTATGGCTACACCTTC. This chain uses TRBV27 with TRBJ1-2, with D perhaps TRBD1 (5 bases). The CDR3 is 15 amino acids. Per germline, CDR1 MNHEY and CDR2 SMNVEV (reference sequence). V was shortened by 8 bases and J by 1 base, with 17 bases between the two germline ends.

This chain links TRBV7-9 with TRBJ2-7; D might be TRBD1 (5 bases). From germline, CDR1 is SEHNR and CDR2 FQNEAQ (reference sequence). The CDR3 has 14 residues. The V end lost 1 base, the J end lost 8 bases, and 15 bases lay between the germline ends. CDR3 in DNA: TGTGCCAGCAGCTTAGGGGGATCAGGGTACCAGCAGTACTTC. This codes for CASSLGGSGYQQYF.

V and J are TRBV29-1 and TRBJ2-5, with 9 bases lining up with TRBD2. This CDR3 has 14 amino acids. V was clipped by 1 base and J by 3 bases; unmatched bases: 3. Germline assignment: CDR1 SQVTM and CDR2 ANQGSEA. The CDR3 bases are TGCAGCGTTGAAGGTCGACTAGCGGAAGAGACCCAGTACTTC. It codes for CSVEGRLAEETQYF.